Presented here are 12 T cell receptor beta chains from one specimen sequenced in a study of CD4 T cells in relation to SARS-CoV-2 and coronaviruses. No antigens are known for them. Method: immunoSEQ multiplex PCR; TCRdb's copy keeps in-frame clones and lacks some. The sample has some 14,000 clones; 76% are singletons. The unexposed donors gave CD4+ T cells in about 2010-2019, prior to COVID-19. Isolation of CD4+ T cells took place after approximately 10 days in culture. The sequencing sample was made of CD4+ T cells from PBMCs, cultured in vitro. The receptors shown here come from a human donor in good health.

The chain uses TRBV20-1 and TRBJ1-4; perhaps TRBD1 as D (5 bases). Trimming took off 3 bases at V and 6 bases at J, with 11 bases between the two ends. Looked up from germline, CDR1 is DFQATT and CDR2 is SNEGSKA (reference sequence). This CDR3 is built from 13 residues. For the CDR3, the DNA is TGCAGTGCTAGTCGGCAGGGAGATGAAAAACTGTTTTTT. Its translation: CSASRQGDEKLFF.

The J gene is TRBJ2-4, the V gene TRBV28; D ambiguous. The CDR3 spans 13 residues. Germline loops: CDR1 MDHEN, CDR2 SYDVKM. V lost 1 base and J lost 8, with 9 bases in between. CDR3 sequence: CASSLSAQYIQYF. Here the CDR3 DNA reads TGTGCCAGCAGTTTATCCGCCCAGTACATTCAGTACTTC. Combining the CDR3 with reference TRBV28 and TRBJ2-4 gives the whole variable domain DVKVTQSSRYLVKRTGEKVFLECVQDMDHENMFWYRQDPGLGLRLIYFSYDVKMKEKGDIPEGYSVSREKKERFSLILESASTNQTSMYLCASSLSAQYIQYFGAGTRLSVL.

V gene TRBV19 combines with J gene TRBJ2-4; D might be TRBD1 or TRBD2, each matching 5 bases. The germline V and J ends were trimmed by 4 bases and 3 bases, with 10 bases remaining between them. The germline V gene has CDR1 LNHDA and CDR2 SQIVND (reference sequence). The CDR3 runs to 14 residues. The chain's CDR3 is CASSRRDGKNIQYF. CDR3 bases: TGTGCCAGTAGTAGACGGGACGGCAAAAACATTCAGTACTTC.

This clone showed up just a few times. CDR3 coding DNA: TGTGCCAGCAGCGCGGAACTAGGGGCAACGCAGTATTTT. Encoded protein: CASSAELGATQYF. The chain combines TRBV11-3 with TRBJ2-3; D tentatively reads TRBD1 or TRBD2 (5 bases each). Trimming left V 5 bases short and J 9 bases short, with 15 bases between. The germline V gene has CDR1 SGHNT and CDR2 YENEEA. The CDR3 runs 13 residues.

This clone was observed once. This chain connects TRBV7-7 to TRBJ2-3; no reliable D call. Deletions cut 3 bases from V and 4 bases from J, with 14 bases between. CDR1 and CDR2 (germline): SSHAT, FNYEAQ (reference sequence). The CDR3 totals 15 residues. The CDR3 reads CASSLTAGAPDTQYF. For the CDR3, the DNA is TGTGCCAGCAGCTTGACGGCAGGAGCCCCAGATACGCAGTATTTT.

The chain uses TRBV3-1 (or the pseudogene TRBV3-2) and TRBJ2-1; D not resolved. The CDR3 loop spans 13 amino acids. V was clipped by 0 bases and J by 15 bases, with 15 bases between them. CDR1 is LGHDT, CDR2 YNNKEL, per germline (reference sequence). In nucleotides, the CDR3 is TGTGCCAGCAGCCAAGATAGGAGAACTCGACGGTTCTTC. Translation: CASSQDRRTRRFF.

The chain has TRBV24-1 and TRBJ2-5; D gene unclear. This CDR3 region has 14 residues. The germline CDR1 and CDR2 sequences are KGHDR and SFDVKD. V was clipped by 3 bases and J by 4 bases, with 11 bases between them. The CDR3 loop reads CATSDAARAETQYF. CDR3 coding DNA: TGTGCCACCAGTGATGCCGCTAGGGCAGAGACCCAGTACTTC.

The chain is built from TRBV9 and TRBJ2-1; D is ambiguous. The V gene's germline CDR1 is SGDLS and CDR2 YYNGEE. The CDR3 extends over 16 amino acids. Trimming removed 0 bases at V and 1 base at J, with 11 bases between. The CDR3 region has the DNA TGTGCCAGCAGCGTAGCTCGCGTCTCATCCTACAATGAGCAGTTCTTC. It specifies CASSVARVSSYNEQFF.

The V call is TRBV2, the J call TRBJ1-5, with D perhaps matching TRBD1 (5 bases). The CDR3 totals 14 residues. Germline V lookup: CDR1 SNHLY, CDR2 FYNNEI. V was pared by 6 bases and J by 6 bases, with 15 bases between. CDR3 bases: TGTGCCAGCAGGGGACTGACGCAAGGTCAGCCCCAGCATTTT. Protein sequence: CASRGLTQGQPQHF. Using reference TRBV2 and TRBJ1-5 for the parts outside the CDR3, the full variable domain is EPEVTQTPSHQVTQMGQEVILRCVPISNHLYFYWYRQILGQKVEFLVSFYNNEISEKSEIFDDQFSVERPDGSNFTLKIRSTKLEDSAMYFCASRGLTQGQPQHFGDGTRLSIL.

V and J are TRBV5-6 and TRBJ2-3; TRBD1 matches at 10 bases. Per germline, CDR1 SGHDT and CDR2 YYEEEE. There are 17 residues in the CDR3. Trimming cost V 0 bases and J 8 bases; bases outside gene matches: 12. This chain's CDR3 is CASSLVWDRGPQATQYF. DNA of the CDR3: TGTGCCAGCAGCTTGGTTTGGGACAGGGGACCCCAAGCTACGCAGTATTTT.

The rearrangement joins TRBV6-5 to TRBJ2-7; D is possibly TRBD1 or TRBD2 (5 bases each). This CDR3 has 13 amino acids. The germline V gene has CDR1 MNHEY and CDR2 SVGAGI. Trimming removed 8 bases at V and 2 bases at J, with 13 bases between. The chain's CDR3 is CASERDLTYEQYF. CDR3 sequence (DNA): TGTGCCAGCGAGAGGGACCTAACCTACGAGCAGTACTTC.

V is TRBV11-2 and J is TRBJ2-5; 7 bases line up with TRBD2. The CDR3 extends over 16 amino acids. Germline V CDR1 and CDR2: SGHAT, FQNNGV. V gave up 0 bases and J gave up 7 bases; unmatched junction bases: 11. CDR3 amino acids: CASSLEPASGPWTQYF. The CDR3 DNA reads TGTGCCAGCAGCTTAGAACCGGCTAGCGGTCCATGGACCCAGTACTTC.